One sample yielded the 21 T cell receptor beta chains listed below, sequenced in a study of response to subunit inactivated influenza vaccine. Using its own MiXCR run on the RT-PCR reads, TCRdb lists one record per CDR3 protein. Altogether fewer than 600,000 distinct CDR3 sequences are present, 6% to 9% being singletons, with the ten largest covering about an eighth. The specimen comprised PBMCs from blood, sampled roughly 24 months after vaccination. The receptors were gathered from a man between 50 and 69 years old who received an inactivated influenza vaccine.

This chain's CDR3 is CASSPGPSGAAWRPDYEQYF. The CDR3 DNA reads TGTGCCAGCAGCCCAGGCCCTAGCGGGGCCGCCTGGCGGCCAGACTACGAGCAGTACTTC. The chain carries TRBV11-1 and TRBJ2-7, with 9 nucleotides matching TRBD2. The junction had 23 bases not matched to a gene; V was cut back by 5 bases and J by 3 bases. This CDR3 spans 20 amino acids. Germline CDR1 SGHAT, CDR2 FQDESV (reference sequence).

This clonotype was detected many times. The germline gene is not matched at one end of the junction; a read error may be the cause. V gene TRBV5-1 combines with J gene TRBJ2-5; 8 bases fit TRBD1. CDR1 and CDR2 (germline): SGHRS, YFSETQ. The CDR3 consists of 13 residues. The CDR3 DNA reads TGTGCCAGCAGCTCCGACAGGGGAGAGACCCAGTACTTC. Translated: CASSSDRGETQYF.

This rearrangement joins TRBV20-1 to TRBJ2-1; 8 nucleotides align to TRBD2. Germline CDR1 and CDR2: DFQATT and SNEGSKA (reference sequence). The CDR3 is 14 residues long. The V segment lost 6 bases and the J segment 9 bases; nucleotides outside the gene matches: 13. The CDR3 sequence: CSATGTRSLLEQFF. Here the CDR3 DNA reads TGCAGTGCGACCGGGACTAGGAGCCTTCTTGAGCAGTTCTTC.

This clonotype showed up many times. This sequence joins TRBV5-1 and TRBJ1-1, with TRBD1 identical over 8 bases. CDR1 is SGHRS and CDR2 is YFSETQ in the germline V gene. Trimming at V came to 0 bases and at J to 6 bases, leaving 13 bases not matched to a gene. CDR3 length: 17 residues. CDR3 amino acids: CASSLAGGDVFGPEAFF. The CDR3 DNA sequence: TGCGCCAGCAGCTTGGCAGGGGGCGATGTCTTTGGTCCTGAAGCTTTCTTT.

The chain combines TRBV27 with TRBJ1-5; D is undetermined. The germline V gene encodes CDR1 MNHEY and CDR2 SMNVEV (reference sequence). The CDR3 sequence is 15 residues long. V gave up 2 bases and J gave up 2 bases, with 10 bases separating them. The CDR3: CASSLTRWGNQPQHF. DNA for the CDR3: TGTGCCAGCAGTTTAACGCGTTGGGGCAATCAGCCCCAGCATTTT.

This clonotype was detected a few times. This chain links TRBV4-1 with TRBJ2-5; 7 positions agree with TRBD2. Germline CDR1 reads MGHRA; CDR2 reads YSYEKL. The ends lost 4 bases at V and 5 bases at J; junction bases unmatched: 7. This CDR3 comprises 14 residues. The CDR3, as DNA: TGCGCCAGCAGCCGCGGACTAGATGGCGAGACCCAGTACTTC. Translation: CASSRGLDGETQYF.

This clonotype has just a few counts. The V gene is TRBV5-1, the J gene TRBJ2-3; 7 nucleotides match TRBD2. Germline V lookup: CDR1 SGHRS, CDR2 YFSETQ. The length of the CDR3 is 16 residues. V lost 1 base and J lost 0; bases outside the gene matches: 5. The CDR3 region is CASSLSPAGSTDTQYF. The CDR3 nucleotides are TGCGCCAGCAGCTTGTCTCCAGCGGGGAGCACAGATACGCAGTATTTT. The full variable domain, completed using reference TRBV5-1 and TRBJ2-3, is KAGVTQTPRYLIKTRGQQVTLSCSPISGHRSVSWYQQTPGQGLQFLFEYFSETQRNKGNFPGRFSGRQFSNSRSEMNVSTLELGDSALYLCASSLSPAGSTDTQYFGPGTRLTVL.

In nucleotides, the CDR3 is TGTGCCAGCGGCCCGGGCAGACGCTCCTACGAGCAGTACTTC. It encodes CASGPGRRSYEQYF. The J gene is TRBJ2-7, the V gene TRBV5-6; D unresolved. CDR1 SGHDT and CDR2 YYEEEE come from the germline V gene. Between the trimmed V and J ends, which lost 7 bases and 0 bases, there was a span of 14 bases. This CDR3 is 14 amino acids long.

This clonotype was counted a few times. This chain uses TRBV12-3 or TRBV12-4 with TRBJ2-3; D assignment may be TRBD1 or TRBD2 (6 bases each). Trimming shortened V by 6 bases and J by 11 bases, and 15 bases separated the two germline ends. The CDR3 sequence is 12 residues long. The CDR3 nucleotides read TGTGCCAGCAGCCCGGGGGCGGGGAGGCAGTATTTT. Protein sequence: CASSPGAGRQYF.

This clonotype was counted ten times or more. The genes are TRBV6-6 and TRBJ2-3; no reliable D call. CDR3 length: 13 amino acids. Trimming took 6 bases from V and 1 from J, leaving 8 bases between them. The germline V gene has CDR1 MNHNY and CDR2 SVGAGI (reference sequence). CDR3 loop: CASRRSRTDTQYF. The CDR3 nucleotides are TGTGCCAGCAGGCGGAGTCGCACAGATACGCAGTATTTT.

This clonotype was picked up a small number of times. The chain carries TRBV7-6 and TRBJ2-2, with TRBD1 identical over 7 bases. The junction had 1 base not matched to a gene; V was cut back by 5 bases and J by 1 base. Germline V gene lookup returns CDR1 SGHVS and CDR2 FNYEAQ. The CDR3 is 14 residues long. The CDR3 reads CASSGQENTGELFF. The DNA for the CDR3 is TGTGCCAGCAGCGGACAGGAGAACACCGGGGAGCTGTTTTTT.

This clonotype was detected many times. The rearrangement links TRBV5-1 to TRBJ1-2; D unclear. Trimming cost V 4 bases and J 7 bases, with 8 bases left between them. Germline CDR1 and CDR2: SGHRS and YFSETQ. The CDR3 consists of 11 residues. CDR3 loop: CASSEGFGYTF. CDR3 DNA sequence: TGCGCCAGCAGCGAGGGATTTGGCTACACCTTC.

There are many counts of this clonotype. This chain joins TRBV6-5 and TRBJ1-4, with D hard to call. The V end was cut by 4 bases, the J end by 6 bases, with 12 bases between. This CDR3 is built from 14 residues. The germline V gene encodes CDR1 MNHEY and CDR2 SVGAGI. The CDR3 nucleotides are TGTGCCAGCAGTTTCACCGGTTTATATGAAAAACTGTTTTTT. Translation gives CASSFTGLYEKLFF.

This clonotype showed up many times. V usage is TRBV5-1 and J usage is TRBJ2-3, with 9 bases fitting TRBD2. The germline CDR1 and CDR2 sequences are SGHRS and YFSETQ. The V gene end was trimmed by 3 bases and the J gene end by 4 bases; junction bases not matched to a gene: 6. The CDR3 length is 15 residues. The CDR3 sequence is CASSSTSGRSDTQYF. CDR3 nucleotide sequence: TGCGCCAGCAGCTCGACTAGCGGCAGATCAGATACGCAGTATTTT.

This clonotype was counted only a few times. V usage is TRBV2 and J usage is TRBJ1-5; TRBD1 matches 10 bases. The CDR3 sequence is 15 residues long. Germline trimming cut 4 bases from V and 6 bases from J; bases unmatched to any gene: 6. Germline V gene data show CDR1 as SNHLY and CDR2 as FYNNEI. CDR3 in DNA: TGTGCCAGCAGTGGACAGGGGGCGATAAGTCAGCCCCAGCATTTT. Translated, it gives CASSGQGAISQPQHF.

CDR3 coding DNA: TGTGCCAGCAGCAGAGGAAATTTGAACACTGAAGCTTTCTTT. Translated: CASSRGNLNTEAFF. J is TRBJ1-1 and V is TRBV11-2; D ambiguous. There are 14 residues in the CDR3. Germline assignment: CDR1 SGHAT and CDR2 FQNNGV. Between the trimmed V and J ends, which lost 5 bases and 0 bases, there was a span of 10 bases.

This clonotype was seen a handful of times. J is TRBJ1-5 and V is TRBV28; D unresolved. Trimming took off 6 bases at V and 3 bases at J, with 9 bases between the two ends. Per germline, CDR1 MDHEN and CDR2 SYDVKM. This CDR3 has 13 amino acids. CDR3 in amino acids: CASRLQINQPQHF. DNA for the CDR3: TGTGCCAGCAGGTTGCAGATCAATCAGCCCCAGCATTTT.

This clonotype was seen only a few times. The chain recombines TRBV28 with TRBJ2-3, with 11 nucleotides matching TRBD2. V lost 4 bases, J lost 5 bases, and 8 bases stayed unmatched. In germline, CDR1 is MDHEN, CDR2 SYDVKM. The CDR3 spans 16 residues. CDR3 loop: CASSYRLAGLQDTQYF. CDR3 DNA sequence: TGTGCCAGCAGTTACCGACTAGCGGGACTACAAGATACGCAGTATTTT.

In this sample, this clonotype turned up a few times. V and J are TRBV20-1 and TRBJ2-7; 12 nucleotides align to TRBD1. V was pared by 3 bases and J by 7 bases, with 7 bases of the junction left unmatched. The CDR3 has 14 amino acids. CDR1 and CDR2 (germline): DFQATT, SNEGSKA (reference sequence). The CDR3 DNA follows: TGCAGTGCTAGCACAGGGACAGGGGGCGCAGAGCAGTACTTC. This encodes CSASTGTGGAEQYF.

This clonotype was seen at least ten times. The chain recombines TRBV4-3 with TRBJ1-4, with D hard to call. This CDR3 is built from 15 residues. The V gene lost 1 base and the J gene lost 4 bases, with 10 bases spanning the gap. Germline V gene lookup returns CDR1 LGHNA and CDR2 YSLEER. The CDR3: CASSQGWADNEKLFF. The CDR3 DNA is TGCGCCAGCAGCCAAGGGTGGGCTGATAATGAAAAACTGTTTTTT.

This clonotype turned up a few times. The chain joins TRBV20-1 to TRBJ1-2, with 7 bases that match TRBD1. In germline, CDR1 is DFQATT, CDR2 SNEGSKA (reference sequence). The CDR3 is 14 residues long. Germline trimming cut 0 bases from V and 4 bases from J; bases unmatched to any gene: 5. The CDR3 DNA follows: TGCAGTGCTAGAGAGGGACAGAATTCCTATGGCTACACCTTC. Its protein is CSAREGQNSYGYTF.